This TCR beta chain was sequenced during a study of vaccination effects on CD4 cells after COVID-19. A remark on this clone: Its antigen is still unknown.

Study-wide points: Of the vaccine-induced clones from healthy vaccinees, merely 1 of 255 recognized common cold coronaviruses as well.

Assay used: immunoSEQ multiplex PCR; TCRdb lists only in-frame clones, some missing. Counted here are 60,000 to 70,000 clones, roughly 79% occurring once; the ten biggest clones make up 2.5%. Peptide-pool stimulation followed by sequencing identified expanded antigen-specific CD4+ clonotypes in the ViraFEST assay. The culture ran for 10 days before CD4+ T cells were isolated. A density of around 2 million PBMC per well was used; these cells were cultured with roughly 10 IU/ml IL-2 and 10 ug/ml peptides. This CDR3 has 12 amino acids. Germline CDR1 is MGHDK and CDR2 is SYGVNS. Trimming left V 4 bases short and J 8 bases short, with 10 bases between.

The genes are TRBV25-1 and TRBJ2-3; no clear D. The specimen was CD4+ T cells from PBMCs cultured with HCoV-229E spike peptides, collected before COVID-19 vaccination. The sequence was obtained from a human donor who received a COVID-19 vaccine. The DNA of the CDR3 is TGTGCCAGCAGTGGTAACATTGTTACGCAGTATTTT. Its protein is CASSGNIVTQYF.